A single sample gave rise to the 11 T cell receptor beta chains below, sequenced in a study of cytomegalovirus exposure and HLA in healthy donors. The PCR used 60 Vbeta and 13 Jbeta primers. Sequencing was performed with immunoSEQ multiplex PCR; in TCRdb, only in-frame clones are kept and a portion is missing. The table for this sample gives around 26,000 clones. The material sequenced was PBMCs. The receptor source for this set is a male donor in good health and CMV-seropositive.

The V call is TRBV5-1, the J call TRBJ1-1; unclear D gene. The CDR3 sequence is 14 residues long. V lost 6 bases and J 1 base, leaving 13 bases between the germline ends. Germline V gives CDR1 SGHRS, CDR2 YFSETQ. The chain's CDR3 is CASTLTLGNTEAFF. CDR3 coding DNA: TGCGCCAGCACCCTAACCCTAGGGAACACTGAAGCTTTCTTT.

The chain couples TRBV27 to TRBJ1-4; the match to TRBD1 covers 8 bases. With 5 bases clipped from V and 4 bases from J, the junction kept 3 bases outside the gene matches. Germline V lookup: CDR1 MNHEY, CDR2 SMNVEV (reference sequence). The CDR3 contains 14 residues. In DNA, the CDR3 is TGTGCCAGCAGTGGGACAGGAGATAATGAAAAACTGTTTTTT. Amino acids: CASSGTGDNEKLFF.

The rearrangement uses TRBV18 and TRBJ2-3; unclear D gene. Trimming stripped 3 bases from V and 6 bases from J, with 13 bases between. The length of the CDR3 is 14 residues. Germline V CDR1 and CDR2: KGHSH, LQKENI. The CDR3 spells CASSPLQVADTQYF. Written as DNA, the CDR3 is TGTGCCAGCTCACCTCTTCAGGTCGCGGATACGCAGTATTTT.

This chain uses TRBV29-1 with TRBJ1-1; TRBD1 might be the D (5 bases). CDR3 length equals 13 residues. The germline V gene encodes CDR1 SQVTM and CDR2 ANQGSEA. V was clipped by 6 bases and J by 0 bases, with 11 bases between them. The CDR3 region has the DNA TGCAGCGTAGACAGAGCCATGAACACTGAAGCTTTCTTT. Translation gives CSVDRAMNTEAFF.

The chain couples TRBV5-4 to TRBJ2-5; weak D call: TRBD2 (6 bases). From germline, CDR1 is SGHNT and CDR2 YYREEE (reference sequence). This CDR3 spans 15 amino acids. V was clipped by 3 bases and J by 3 bases, with 15 bases between them. CDR3 nucleotides: TGTGCCAGCAGCTCAAAACGGGGGAACGAAGAGACCCAGTACTTC. Its protein product is CASSSKRGNEETQYF.

The chain employs TRBV19 and TRBJ1-2, with 8 bases that match TRBD1. Germline values: CDR1 LNHDA, CDR2 SQIVND (reference sequence). Germline trimming cut 2 bases from V and 1 base from J; bases unmatched to any gene: 9. The CDR3 is 17 residues long. Here the CDR3 reads CASSISRTGRSNYGYTF. CDR3 coding DNA: TGTGCCAGTAGTATATCTCGGACAGGGAGGAGTAACTATGGCTACACCTTC.

The rearrangement uses TRBV5-1 and TRBJ1-1; D gene uncertain. Trimming removed 1 base at V and 0 bases at J, with 10 bases between. CDR3 size: 15 residues. The germline CDR1 and CDR2 sequences are SGHRS and YFSETQ. CDR3 sequence (DNA): TGCGCCAGCAGCTTGACGGGAGCCATGAACACTGAAGCTTTCTTT. Protein: CASSLTGAMNTEAFF.

This chain uses TRBV10-3 with TRBJ2-2; 8 bases match TRBD2. The CDR3 contains 16 residues. After removal of 0 bases from V and 4 bases from J, the junction contained 4 bases not matched to a gene. Germline CDR1 is ENHRY and CDR2 is SYGVKD. In nucleotides, the CDR3 is TGTGCCATCAGTGAGTCGATCCGGGGGGGCACCGGGGAGCTGTTTTTT. The encoded protein is CAISESIRGGTGELFF.

The rearrangement joins TRBV28 to TRBJ1-2; 9 bases match TRBD1. Germline assignment: CDR1 MDHEN and CDR2 SYDVKM. Trimming took 6 bases from V and 5 from J; bases not matched to a gene: 19. The length of the CDR3 is 18 residues. The CDR3 DNA is TGTGCCAGCAGCCACGGGGACAGGGAGTTGGGAGGGTTGTATGGCTACACCTTC. Its protein product is CASSHGDRELGGLYGYTF.

The rearrangement uses TRBV30 and TRBJ1-1, with D uncertain. This CDR3 has 14 amino acids. Trimming left V 0 bases short and J 7 bases short, with 15 bases between. CDR1 and CDR2 (germline): GTSNPN, SVGIG (reference sequence). CDR3 DNA sequence: TGTGCCTGGAGTGTTGGTCACGGTTCGGGTGAAGCTTTCTTT. Translating it yields CAWSVGHGSGEAFF.

J is TRBJ2-3 and V is TRBV4-2; 12 nucleotides agree with TRBD2. V lost 4 bases to trimming and J lost 0 bases; unmatched junction nucleotides: 2. The V gene's germline CDR1 is LGHNA and CDR2 YNFKEQ. This CDR3 contains 16 residues. CDR3 DNA: TGTGCCAGCAGCCGGGGGACTAGCGGGAGCACAGATACGCAGTATTTT. This translates into CASSRGTSGSTDTQYF.